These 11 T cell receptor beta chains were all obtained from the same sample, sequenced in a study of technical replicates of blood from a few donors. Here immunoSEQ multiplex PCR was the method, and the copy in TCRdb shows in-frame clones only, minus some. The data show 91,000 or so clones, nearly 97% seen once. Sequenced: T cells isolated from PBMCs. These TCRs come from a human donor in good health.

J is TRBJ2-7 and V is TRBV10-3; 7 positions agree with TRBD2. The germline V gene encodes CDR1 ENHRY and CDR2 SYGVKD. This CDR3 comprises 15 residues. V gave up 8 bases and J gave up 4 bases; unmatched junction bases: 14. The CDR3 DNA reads TGTGCCATCCTGGATCGAGCTGGGGGGGAATACGAGCAGTACTTC. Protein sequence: CAILDRAGGEYEQYF.

Written as DNA, the CDR3 is TGCGCCAGCGGGATCGGGACAGCCGATCAGCCCCAGCATTTT. As protein: CASGIGTADQPQHF. V and J are TRBV4-1 and TRBJ1-5; 7 nucleotides agree with TRBD1. The CDR3 is 14 amino acids. V gave up 8 bases and J gave up 5 bases; unmatched junction bases: 9. Germline lookup yields CDR1 MGHRA and CDR2 YSYEKL.

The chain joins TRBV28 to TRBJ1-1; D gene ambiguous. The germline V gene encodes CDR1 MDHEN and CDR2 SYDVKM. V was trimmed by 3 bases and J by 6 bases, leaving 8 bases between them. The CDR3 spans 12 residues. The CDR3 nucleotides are TGTGCCAGCAGTTTGTCAGTGGCTGAAGCTTTCTTT. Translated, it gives CASSLSVAEAFF.

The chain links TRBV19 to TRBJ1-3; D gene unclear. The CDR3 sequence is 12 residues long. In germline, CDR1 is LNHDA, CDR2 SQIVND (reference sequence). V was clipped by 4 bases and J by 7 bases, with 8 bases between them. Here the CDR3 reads CASSNTPNTIYF. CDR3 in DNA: TGTGCCAGTAGTAATACTCCGAACACCATATATTTT.

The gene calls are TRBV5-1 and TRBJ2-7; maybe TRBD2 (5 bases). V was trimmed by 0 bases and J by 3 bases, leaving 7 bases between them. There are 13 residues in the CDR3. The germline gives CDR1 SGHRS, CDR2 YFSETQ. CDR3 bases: TGCGCCAGCAGCTTGGGGGAGAACTACGAGCAGTACTTC. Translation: CASSLGENYEQYF.

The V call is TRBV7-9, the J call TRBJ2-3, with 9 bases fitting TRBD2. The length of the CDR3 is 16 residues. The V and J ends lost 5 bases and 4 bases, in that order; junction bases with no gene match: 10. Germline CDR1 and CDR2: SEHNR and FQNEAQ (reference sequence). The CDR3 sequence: CASSPWGGGDADTQYF. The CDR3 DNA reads TGTGCCAGCAGCCCATGGGGCGGGGGGGACGCAGATACGCAGTATTTT.

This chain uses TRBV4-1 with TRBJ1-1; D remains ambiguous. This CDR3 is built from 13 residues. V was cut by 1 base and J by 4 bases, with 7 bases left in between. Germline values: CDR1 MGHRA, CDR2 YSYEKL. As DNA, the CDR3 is TGCGCCAGCAGCCAAGTTCGGGGCACTGAAGCTTTCTTT. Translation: CASSQVRGTEAFF.

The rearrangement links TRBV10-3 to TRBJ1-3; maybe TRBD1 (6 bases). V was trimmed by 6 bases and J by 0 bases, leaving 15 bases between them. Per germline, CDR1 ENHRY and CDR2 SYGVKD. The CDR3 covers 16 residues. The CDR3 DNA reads TGTGCCATCAGCCGGGACACAAGGAGCTCTGGAAACACCATATATTTT. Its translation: CAISRDTRSSGNTIYF.

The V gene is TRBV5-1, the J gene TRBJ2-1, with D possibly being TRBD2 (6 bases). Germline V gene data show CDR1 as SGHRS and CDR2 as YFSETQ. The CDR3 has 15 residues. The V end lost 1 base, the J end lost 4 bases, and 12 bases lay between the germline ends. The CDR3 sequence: CASSLRGSGYNEQFF. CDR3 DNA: TGCGCCAGCAGCTTGCGTGGTAGCGGATACAATGAGCAGTTCTTC.

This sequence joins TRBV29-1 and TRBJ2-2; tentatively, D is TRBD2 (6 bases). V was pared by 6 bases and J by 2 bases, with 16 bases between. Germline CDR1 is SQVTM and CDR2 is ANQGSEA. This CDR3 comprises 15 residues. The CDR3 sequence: CSVPGPGRNTGELFF. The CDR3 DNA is TGCAGCGTCCCGGGTCCCGGGAGAAACACCGGGGAGCTGTTTTTT.

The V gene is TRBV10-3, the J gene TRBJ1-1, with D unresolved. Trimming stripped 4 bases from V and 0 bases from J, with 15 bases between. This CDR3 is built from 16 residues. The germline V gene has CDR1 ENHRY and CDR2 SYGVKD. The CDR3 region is CAISGPTGDMNTEAFF. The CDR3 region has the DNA TGTGCCATCAGTGGGCCGACCGGGGATATGAACACTGAAGCTTTCTTT.